The 23 T cell receptor beta chains below come from one sample, sequenced in a study of blood T cell repertoires in COVID-19. The table came from immunoSEQ multiplex PCR; TCRdb's copy has only in-frame clones and leaves some out. The sample shows 100,000 to 130,000 clones, approximately 70% of them seen only once. Sequenced: peripheral blood. These TCRs come from a woman aged 40 to 50 with acute or convalescent COVID-19.

This clone showed up just once. The chain employs TRBV15 and TRBJ1-5, with a tentative D call TRBD1 (5 bases). Per the germline V gene, CDR1 is LNHNV and CDR2 is YYDKDF (reference sequence). The CDR3 runs to 14 residues. With 5 bases removed from V and 3 bases from J, the gap between germline ends came to 11 bases. The CDR3 bases are TGTGCCACCAGCCAGGGAGGGCTCAATCAGCCCCAGCATTTT. Encoded protein: CATSQGGLNQPQHF.

The chain combines TRBV12-3 or TRBV12-4 with TRBJ1-5; D is ambiguous. V lost 7 bases and J lost 3, with 10 bases in between. The CDR3 runs to 13 residues. The chain's CDR3 is CASNRETNQPQHF. The CDR3 region has the DNA TGTGCCAGCAACCGGGAGACCAATCAGCCCCAGCATTTT.

The V gene is TRBV29-1, the J gene TRBJ2-1; 8 bases fit TRBD2. The germline gives CDR1 SQVTM, CDR2 ANQGSEA. This CDR3 contains 15 residues. V trimming: 1 base; J trimming: 5 bases; junction bases outside the gene matches: 7. The DNA for the CDR3 is TGCAGCGTTGAAGTCCGGCGGGGGGCCCACAATGAGCAGTTCTTC. This gives the protein CSVEVRRGAHNEQFF.

This chain uses TRBV19 with TRBJ2-1; D call uncertain. Germline CDR1 is LNHDA and CDR2 is SQIVND (reference sequence). Between the trimmed V and J ends, which lost 6 bases and 1 base, there was a span of 13 bases. The CDR3 length is 15 residues. The CDR3 sequence is CASSDLGLSYNEQFF. In DNA, the CDR3 is TGTGCCAGTAGCGACCTAGGCTTGTCCTACAATGAGCAGTTCTTC.

The chain combines TRBV19 with TRBJ2-1; 7 bases match TRBD2. The CDR3 spans 14 residues. J gave up 9 bases and V 2 bases, and 7 bases lay outside the gene matches. Germline CDR1 reads LNHDA; CDR2 reads SQIVND (reference sequence). In nucleotides, the CDR3 is TGTGCCAGTAGTATAAGTCCTAGCGGCAGTGAGCAGTTCTTC. It translates to CASSISPSGSEQFF.

The rearrangement uses TRBV25-1 and TRBJ2-6, with D possibly TRBD2 on 5 matching bases. The CDR3 length is 17 residues. Looked up from germline, CDR1 is MGHDK and CDR2 is SYGVNS. Trimming took off 2 bases at V and 0 bases at J, with 11 bases between the two ends. The CDR3 DNA follows: TGTGCCAGCAGTGAAAGGTGGGCGGGCTCTGGGGCCAACGTCCTGACTTTC. Translating gives CASSERWAGSGANVLTF.

This clone was observed a handful of times. The V gene is TRBV7-3, the J gene TRBJ2-3; D ambiguous. The CDR3 is 14 residues long. CDR1 and CDR2 (germline): SGHTA, FQGTGA. V lost 0 bases, J lost 0 bases, and 4 bases lay in between. The CDR3 nucleotides are TGTGCCAGCAGCTTAACGCAGAGCACAGATACGCAGTATTTT. This sequence encodes CASSLTQSTDTQYF.

The rearrangement joins TRBV12-3 or TRBV12-4 to TRBJ2-5, with D possibly matching TRBD2 (6 bases). Deletions cut 1 base from V and 4 bases from J, with 7 bases between. The length of the CDR3 is 13 residues. In DNA, the CDR3 is TGTGCCAGCAGTTTAGAGGGAGGAGAGACCCAGTACTTC. Translated, it gives CASSLEGGETQYF.

The rearrangement joins TRBV28 to TRBJ2-5, with D maybe TRBD1 (7 bases). V was clipped by 6 bases and J by 5 bases, with 16 bases between them. The CDR3 runs to 14 residues. Germline values: CDR1 MDHEN, CDR2 SYDVKM. The CDR3 DNA sequence: TGTGCCAGCAGGCCGGGGGCAGGGGGGGAGACCCAGTACTTC. Protein: CASRPGAGGETQYF.

The chain has TRBV28 and TRBJ1-1, with D tentatively TRBD1 (6 bases). The CDR3 sequence is 15 residues long. The germline V and J ends were trimmed by 2 bases and 4 bases, with 14 bases remaining between them. The germline V gene encodes CDR1 MDHEN and CDR2 SYDVKM. The CDR3 loop is CASSLKQGFVTEAFF. The CDR3 nucleotides read TGTGCCAGCAGTTTAAAACAGGGTTTCGTCACTGAAGCTTTCTTT.

The V call is TRBV28, the J call TRBJ2-4; 8 bases match TRBD1. CDR1 and CDR2 (germline): MDHEN, SYDVKM. The junction had 9 bases not matched to a gene; V was cut back by 10 bases and J by 7 bases. The CDR3 length is 13 residues. The CDR3: CATRETGANIQYF. CDR3 sequence (DNA): TGTGCCACCCGGGAGACAGGGGCGAACATTCAGTACTTC.

This clone was seen a handful of times. The chain has TRBV29-1 and TRBJ2-1; 11 bases are shared with TRBD2. Germline CDR1 and CDR2: SQVTM and ANQGSEA. The J segment lost 5 bases and the V segment lost 6 bases, leaving 6 bases of the junction unmatched. The CDR3 is 14 residues long. The DNA for the CDR3 is TGCAGCGTGTCAATAGCGGGGGGGAACAATGAGCAGTTCTTC. It is translated as CSVSIAGGNNEQFF.

The V gene is TRBV4-3, the J gene TRBJ2-2, with 11 bases identical to TRBD1. Germline CDR1 is LGHNA and CDR2 is YSLEER. J gave up 4 bases and V 4 bases, and 5 bases lay outside the gene matches. The CDR3 contains 16 residues. The CDR3 sequence: CASSRTGTGGTGELFF. DNA for the CDR3: TGCGCCAGCAGCCGGACCGGGACAGGGGGCACCGGGGAGCTGTTTTTT.

This chain connects TRBV19 to TRBJ1-2, with D perhaps TRBD1 (6 bases). V lost 7 bases and J lost 5, with 23 bases in between. CDR1 LNHDA and CDR2 SQIVND come from the germline V gene (reference sequence). The CDR3 has 16 amino acids. CDR3 coding DNA: TGTGCCAGTATCGGTCAATTTTCGGGACACCTTTATGGCTACACCTTC. Residues: CASIGQFSGHLYGYTF.

This clone has at least ten counts. The identical CDR3 is also encoded by other nucleotide sequences in the sample. The chain recombines TRBV18 with TRBJ1-5; 8 bases agree with TRBD1. This CDR3 contains 14 residues. Germline lookup yields CDR1 KGHSH and CDR2 LQKENI. Trimming removed 3 bases from V and 5 bases from J; junction bases left unmatched: 3. CDR3 nucleotide sequence: TGTGCCAGCTCACCTCAGGGGGCTGATCAGCCCCAGCATTTT. This gives the protein CASSPQGADQPQHF. Using reference TRBV18 and TRBJ1-5 for the parts outside the CDR3, the full variable domain is NAGVMQNPRHLVRRRGQEARLRCSPMKGHSHVYWYRQLPEEGLKFMVYLQKENIIDESGMPKERFSAEFPKEGPSILRIQQVVRGDSAAYFCASSPQGADQPQHFGDGTRLSIL.

The chain couples TRBV7-7 to TRBJ2-5, with D possibly being TRBD2 (5 bases). Trimming removed 5 bases at V and 5 bases at J, with 18 bases between. This CDR3 has 15 amino acids. Looked up from germline, CDR1 is SSHAT and CDR2 is FNYEAQ (reference sequence). As DNA, the CDR3 is TGTGCCAGCAGCCGGGTGGCGGGCACGAGCGAGACCCAGTACTTC. As protein: CASSRVAGTSETQYF.

The rearrangement uses TRBV5-1 and TRBJ1-2; TRBD1 agrees at 8 bases. The CDR3 runs 14 residues. Looked up from germline, CDR1 is SGHRS and CDR2 is YFSETQ. V lost 4 bases and J lost 3; bases outside the gene matches: 5. CDR3 DNA: TGCGCCAGCAGCGAGACAGGGGACTACTATGGCTACACCTTC. Protein: CASSETGDYYGYTF.

This chain links TRBV5-1 with TRBJ2-2, with TRBD2 matching 9 bases. The CDR3 is 16 amino acids. The germline V gene has CDR1 SGHRS and CDR2 YFSETQ. Trimming took 3 bases from V and 1 from J; bases not matched to a gene: 4. CDR3 sequence reads: CASSSMTSGNTGELFF. CDR3 nucleotides: TGCGCCAGCAGCTCAATGACTAGCGGGAACACCGGGGAGCTGTTTTTT.

This chain connects TRBV29-1 to TRBJ1-1, with a possible D match to TRBD1 (5 bases). The length of the CDR3 is 14 residues. V lost 4 bases and J lost 0, with 12 bases in between. Looked up from germline, CDR1 is SQVTM and CDR2 is ANQGSEA. The CDR3, as DNA: TGCAGCGTTGCCTTCCCAGGGATGAACACTGAAGCTTTCTTT. Its translation is CSVAFPGMNTEAFF.

This clone has just one count. The chain links TRBV2 to TRBJ1-4, with 8 bases aligning to TRBD1. With 6 bases clipped from V and 12 bases from J, the junction kept 15 bases outside the gene matches. Germline V gene sequence: CDR1 SNHLY, CDR2 FYNNEI. This CDR3 has 15 amino acids. CDR3 amino acids: CASRSRGGTGGELFF. In DNA form, the CDR3 reads TGTGCCAGCAGGAGCAGGGGCGGTACAGGGGGGGAACTGTTTTTT.

The chain is built from TRBV28 and TRBJ2-7, with 10 bases matching TRBD2. After removal of 5 bases from V and 3 bases from J, the junction contained 4 bases not matched to a gene. Looked up from germline, CDR1 is MDHEN and CDR2 is SYDVKM. CDR3 length: 14 amino acids. This CDR3 reads CASSPKRGGYEQYF. The CDR3 DNA reads as TGTGCCAGCAGTCCTAAGCGGGGGGGCTACGAGCAGTACTTC.

This clone is a singleton in its sample. CDR3 in DNA: TGCGCCAGCAGCGACCAGGGGGCCAACACTGAAGCTTTCTTT. This translates into CASSDQGANTEAFF. The V and J genes are TRBV5-1 and TRBJ1-1; 8 bases map to TRBD1. The length of the CDR3 is 14 residues. Per the germline V gene, CDR1 is SGHRS and CDR2 is YFSETQ. Trimming took 4 bases from V and 2 from J; bases not matched to a gene: 4.

This clone was detected only once. The rearrangement joins TRBV4-1 to TRBJ1-4; a possible D gene is TRBD1 (6 bases). Per the germline V gene, CDR1 is MGHRA and CDR2 is YSYEKL. V was shortened by 4 bases and J by 5 bases, with 11 bases between the two germline ends. The CDR3 covers 14 residues. The CDR3 nucleotides read TGCGCCAGCAGCCGCGGACAGTCCAATGAAAAACTGTTTTTT. The encoded protein is CASSRGQSNEKLFF.